The next 12 T cell receptor beta chains were all read from a single sample in a study of control samples from healthy donors and cancer patients. Assay: immunoSEQ multiplex PCR; the TCRdb copy retains only in-frame clones and omits some. The repertoire consists of fewer than 90,000 clones, with over 75% occurring once and the leading ten covering approximately 30%. Sequencing was performed on blood. The receptor set was obtained from a man aged 50 to 59 in good health.

This sequence joins TRBV5-6 and TRBJ2-2; D is undetermined. This CDR3 is 15 amino acids long. V lost 0 bases to trimming and J lost 5 bases, with 11 bases between them. Germline lookup yields CDR1 SGHDT and CDR2 YYEEEE. The CDR3 sequence is CASSLALKGTGELFF. The CDR3 nucleotides read TGTGCCAGCAGCTTGGCCCTTAAGGGTACCGGGGAGCTGTTTTTT.

This sequence joins TRBV4-2 and TRBJ2-7; D is possibly TRBD2 (6 bases). V was cut by 4 bases and J by 2 bases, with 15 bases left in between. The germline V gene encodes CDR1 LGHNA and CDR2 YNFKEQ. This CDR3 has 15 residues. The CDR3 DNA is TGTGCCAGCAGCCGGGAGCTGGGGGGTGCCTACGAGCAGTACTTC. It translates to CASSRELGGAYEQYF.

The J gene is TRBJ2-5, the V gene TRBV19; the match to TRBD2 covers 8 bases. CDR1 and CDR2 (germline): LNHDA, SQIVND (reference sequence). V gave up 11 bases and J gave up 4 bases; unmatched junction bases: 18. This CDR3 has 16 amino acids. The CDR3 bases are TGTGCCCGGGGGGGAGGACCCGGGGGGCCGGGAGAGACCCAGTACTTC. Residues: CARGGGPGGPGETQYF.

The CDR3: CASSYSGPAETQYF. In DNA form, the CDR3 reads TGTGCCAGCAGTTACTCGGGCCCGGCGGAGACCCAGTACTTC. V is TRBV6-5 and J is TRBJ2-5; no definite D call. The CDR3 is 14 residues long. Looked up from germline, CDR1 is MNHEY and CDR2 is SVGAGI. Deletions cut 0 bases from V and 5 bases from J, with 10 bases between.

The J gene is TRBJ1-6, the V gene TRBV6-2 or TRBV6-3; D unclear. Trimming removed 3 bases from V and 7 bases from J, with 13 bases in between. Germline V gene data show CDR1 as MNHEY and CDR2 as SVGEGT. The CDR3 has 15 residues. CDR3 coding DNA: TGTGCCAGCAGTTATTCCGTCAGGACCAATTCACCCCTCCACTTT. The encoded protein is CASSYSVRTNSPLHF.

The count of this clone is one. This chain connects TRBV10-2 to TRBJ1-2, with TRBD1 identical over 7 bases. V shed 4 bases and J 6 bases; nucleotides not matched to a gene: 8. Looked up from germline, CDR1 is WSHSY and CDR2 is SAAADI. The CDR3 is 14 amino acids. The CDR3 coding sequence is TGCGCCAGCAGTGTATCTGCGGACAGGCATGGCTACACCTTC. Translated: CASSVSADRHGYTF.

The rearrangement uses TRBV4-1 and TRBJ2-2; 15 bases align to TRBD2. Germline values: CDR1 MGHRA, CDR2 YSYEKL. V lost 8 bases to trimming and J lost 4 bases; unmatched junction nucleotides: 11. The CDR3 loop spans 18 amino acids. The CDR3 loop is CASGLRGGLAGGTGELFF. CDR3 DNA sequence: TGCGCCAGCGGACTGAGGGGGGGACTAGCGGGAGGCACCGGGGAGCTGTTTTTT.

This chain joins TRBV24-1 and TRBJ1-4; D perhaps matches TRBD1 (5 bases). Germline-derived CDR1 and CDR2 are KGHDR and SFDVKD. V was clipped by 4 bases and J by 4 bases, with 15 bases between them. This CDR3 is 16 amino acids long. The CDR3 coding sequence is TGTGCCACCAGTGACGGGACGACAGCCCTTAATGAAAAACTGTTTTTT. Protein: CATSDGTTALNEKLFF.

The chain carries TRBV7-2 and TRBJ1-3; D uncertain. The germline V gene has CDR1 SGHTA and CDR2 FQGNSA. This CDR3 contains 16 residues. V was cut by 1 base and J by 0 bases, with 10 bases left in between. The CDR3 loop reads CASSLGVPASGNTIYF. In DNA, the CDR3 is TGTGCCAGCAGCTTAGGAGTCCCAGCCTCTGGAAACACCATATATTTT.

The CDR3 loop reads CASSSKWTGYNQPQHF. CDR3 DNA sequence: TGTGCCAGCAGTTCCAAGTGGACAGGTTACAATCAGCCCCAGCATTTT. This chain joins TRBV28 and TRBJ1-5; TRBD1 aligns across 7 bases. CDR3 length: 16 residues. The germline V gene has CDR1 MDHEN and CDR2 SYDVKM. The ends lost 4 bases at V and 3 bases at J; junction bases unmatched: 9.

This chain joins TRBV2 and TRBJ2-7, with unresolved D. This CDR3 region has 10 residues. Looked up from germline, CDR1 is SNHLY and CDR2 is FYNNEI. Trimming shortened V by 3 bases and J by 12 bases, and 9 bases separated the two germline ends. The CDR3 DNA follows: TGTGCCAGCAGTGACGGCATCCGGTACTTC. Its translation: CASSDGIRYF.

The chain recombines TRBV9 with TRBJ2-7; no clear D gene. The CDR3 is 14 residues long. Germline V gives CDR1 SGDLS, CDR2 YYNGEE. V lost 1 base, J lost 2 bases, and 10 bases lay in between. This CDR3 reads CASSVLSGPYEQYF. Here the CDR3 DNA reads TGTGCCAGCAGCGTATTGTCTGGACCCTACGAGCAGTACTTC.